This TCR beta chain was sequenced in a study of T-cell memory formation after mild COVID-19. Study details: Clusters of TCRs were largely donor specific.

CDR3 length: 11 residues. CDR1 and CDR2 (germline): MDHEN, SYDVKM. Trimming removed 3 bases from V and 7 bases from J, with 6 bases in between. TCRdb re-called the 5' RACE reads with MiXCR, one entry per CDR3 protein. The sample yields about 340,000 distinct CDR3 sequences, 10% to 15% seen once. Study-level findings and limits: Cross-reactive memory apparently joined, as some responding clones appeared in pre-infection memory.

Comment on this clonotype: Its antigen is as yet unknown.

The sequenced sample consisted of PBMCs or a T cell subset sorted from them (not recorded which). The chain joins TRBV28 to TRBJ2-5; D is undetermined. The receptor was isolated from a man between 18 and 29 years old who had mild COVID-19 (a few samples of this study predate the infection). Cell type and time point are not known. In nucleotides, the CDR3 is TGTGCCAGCAGTTTGTACGGGACCCAGTACTTC. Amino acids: CASSLYGTQYF.